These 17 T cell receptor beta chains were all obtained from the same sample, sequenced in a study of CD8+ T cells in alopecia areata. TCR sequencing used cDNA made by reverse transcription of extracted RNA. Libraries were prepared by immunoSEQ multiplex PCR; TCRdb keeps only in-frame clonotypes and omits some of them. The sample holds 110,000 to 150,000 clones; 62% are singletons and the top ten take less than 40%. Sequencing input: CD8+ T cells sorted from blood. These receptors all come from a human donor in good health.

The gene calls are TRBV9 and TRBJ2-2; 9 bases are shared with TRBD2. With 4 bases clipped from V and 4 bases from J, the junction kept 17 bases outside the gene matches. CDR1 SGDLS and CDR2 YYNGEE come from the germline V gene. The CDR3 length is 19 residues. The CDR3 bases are TGTGCCAGCAGCTCGACCGCGGGGGAGCGGGAGGAAATCACCGGGGAGCTGTTTTTT. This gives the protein CASSSTAGEREEITGELFF. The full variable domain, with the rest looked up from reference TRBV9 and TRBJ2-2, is DSGVTQTPKHLITATGQRVTLRCSPRSGDLSVYWYQQSLDQGLQFLIQYYNGEERAKGNILERFSAQQFPDLHSELNLSSLELGDSALYFCASSSTAGEREEITGELFFGEGSRLTVL.

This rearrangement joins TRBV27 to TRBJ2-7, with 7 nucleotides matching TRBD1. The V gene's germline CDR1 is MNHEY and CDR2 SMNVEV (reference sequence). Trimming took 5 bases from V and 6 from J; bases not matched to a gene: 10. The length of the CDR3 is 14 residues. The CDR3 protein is CASSIGTAQTEQYF. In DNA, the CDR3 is TGTGCCAGCAGTATCGGGACAGCCCAGACCGAGCAGTACTTC.

The CDR3 nucleotides read TGCGCCAGCAGTGAGGATGCAGTGGGAGATACGCAGTATTTT. This codes for CASSEDAVGDTQYF. The chain employs TRBV10-2 and TRBJ2-3; D unresolved. The V end lost 2 bases, the J end lost 5 bases, and 11 bases lay between the germline ends. Germline CDR1 and CDR2: WSHSY and SAAADI. This CDR3 is built from 14 residues.

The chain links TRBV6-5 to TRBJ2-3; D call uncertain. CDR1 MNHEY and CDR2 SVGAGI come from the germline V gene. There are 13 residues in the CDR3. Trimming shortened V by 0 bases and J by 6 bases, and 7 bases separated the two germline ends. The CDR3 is CASSYSRLDTQYF. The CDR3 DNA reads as TGTGCCAGCAGTTACTCGAGACTTGATACGCAGTATTTT.

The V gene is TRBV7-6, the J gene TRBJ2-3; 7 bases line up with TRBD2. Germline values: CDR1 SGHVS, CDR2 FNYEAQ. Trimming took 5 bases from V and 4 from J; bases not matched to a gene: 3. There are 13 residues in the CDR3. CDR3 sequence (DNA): TGTGCCAGCAGCCCGACTAGCCCAGATACGCAGTATTTT. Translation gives CASSPTSPDTQYF.

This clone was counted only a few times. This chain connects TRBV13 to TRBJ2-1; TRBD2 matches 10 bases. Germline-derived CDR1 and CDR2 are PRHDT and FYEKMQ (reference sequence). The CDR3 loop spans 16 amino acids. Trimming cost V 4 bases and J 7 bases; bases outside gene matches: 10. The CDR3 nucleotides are TGTGCCAGCAGCTCCCCCCGGACTAGCGGTTCTAATGAGCAGTTCTTC. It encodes CASSSPRTSGSNEQFF.

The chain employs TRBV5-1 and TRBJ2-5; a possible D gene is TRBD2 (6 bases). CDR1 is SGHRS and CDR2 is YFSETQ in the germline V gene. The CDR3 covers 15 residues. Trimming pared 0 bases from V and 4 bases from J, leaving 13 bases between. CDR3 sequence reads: CASSLGVTSTETQYF. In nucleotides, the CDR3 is TGCGCCAGCAGCTTGGGCGTAACTAGCACAGAGACCCAGTACTTC. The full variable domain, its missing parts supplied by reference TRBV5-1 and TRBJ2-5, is KAGVTQTPRYLIKTRGQQVTLSCSPISGHRSVSWYQQTPGQGLQFLFEYFSETQRNKGNFPGRFSGRQFSNSRSEMNVSTLELGDSALYLCASSLGVTSTETQYFGPGTRLLVL.

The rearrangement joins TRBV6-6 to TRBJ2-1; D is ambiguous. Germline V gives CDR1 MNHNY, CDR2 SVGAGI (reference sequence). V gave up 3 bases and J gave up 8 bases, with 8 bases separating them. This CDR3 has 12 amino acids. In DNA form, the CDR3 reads TGTGCCAGCAGTTATGGAGTGGATGAGCAGTTCTTC. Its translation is CASSYGVDEQFF.

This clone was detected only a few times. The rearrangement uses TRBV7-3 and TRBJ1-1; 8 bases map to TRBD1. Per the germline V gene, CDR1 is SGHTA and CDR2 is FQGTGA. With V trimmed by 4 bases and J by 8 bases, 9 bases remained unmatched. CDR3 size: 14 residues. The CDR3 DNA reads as TGTGCCAGCAGCTCCACAGGGGGTACCTCCGAAGCTTTCTTT. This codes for CASSSTGGTSEAFF.

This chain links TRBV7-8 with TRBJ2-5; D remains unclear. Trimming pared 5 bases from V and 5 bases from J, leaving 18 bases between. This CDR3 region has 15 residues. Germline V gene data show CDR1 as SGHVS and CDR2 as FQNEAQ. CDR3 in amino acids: CASSRRLDSPETQYF. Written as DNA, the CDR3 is TGTGCCAGCAGCCGAAGACTCGATTCTCCCGAGACCCAGTACTTC.

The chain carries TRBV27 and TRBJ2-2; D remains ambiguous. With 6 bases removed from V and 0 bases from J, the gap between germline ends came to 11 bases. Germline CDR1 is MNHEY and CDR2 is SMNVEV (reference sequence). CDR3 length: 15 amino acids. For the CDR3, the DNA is TGTGCCAGCAGCCTACCTGGGGCGAACACCGGGGAGCTGTTTTTT. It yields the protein CASSLPGANTGELFF.

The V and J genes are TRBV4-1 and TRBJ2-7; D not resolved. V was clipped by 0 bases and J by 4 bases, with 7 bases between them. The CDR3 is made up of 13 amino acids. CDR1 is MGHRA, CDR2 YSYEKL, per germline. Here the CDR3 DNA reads TGCGCCAGCAGCCAAGATTTAGGTTACGAGCAGTACTTC. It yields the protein CASSQDLGYEQYF.

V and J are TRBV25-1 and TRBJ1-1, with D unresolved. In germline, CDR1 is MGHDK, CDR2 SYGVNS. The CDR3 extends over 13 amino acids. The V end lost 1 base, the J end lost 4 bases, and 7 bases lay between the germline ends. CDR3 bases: TGTGCCAGCAGTGAATCCCTGAGCACTGAAGCTTTCTTT. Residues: CASSESLSTEAFF.

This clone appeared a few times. The CDR3 coding sequence is TGTGCCAGCAGCCAGGAGAATCAGCCCCAGCATTTT. Protein sequence: CASSQENQPQHF. The chain recombines TRBV14 with TRBJ1-5; no reliable D call. V was pared by 3 bases and J by 4 bases, with 4 bases between. The germline gives CDR1 SGHDN, CDR2 FVKESK. The CDR3 runs to 12 residues.

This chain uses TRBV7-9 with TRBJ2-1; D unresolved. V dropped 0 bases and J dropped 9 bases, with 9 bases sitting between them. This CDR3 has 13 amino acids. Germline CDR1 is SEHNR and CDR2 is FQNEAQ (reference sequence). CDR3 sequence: CASSLALSREQFF. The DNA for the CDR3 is TGTGCCAGCAGCTTAGCCCTTTCTCGTGAGCAGTTCTTC.

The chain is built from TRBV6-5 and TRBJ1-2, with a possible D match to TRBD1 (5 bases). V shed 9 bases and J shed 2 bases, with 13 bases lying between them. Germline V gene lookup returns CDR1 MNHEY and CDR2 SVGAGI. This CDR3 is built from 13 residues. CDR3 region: CASSQDTNYGYTF. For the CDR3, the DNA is TGTGCCAGTTCCCAGGACACGAACTATGGCTACACCTTC.

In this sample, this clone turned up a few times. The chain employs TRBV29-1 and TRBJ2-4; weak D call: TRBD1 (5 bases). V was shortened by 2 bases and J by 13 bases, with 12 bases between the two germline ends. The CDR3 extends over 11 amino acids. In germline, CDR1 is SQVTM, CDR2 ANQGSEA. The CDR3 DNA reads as TGCAGCGTTGAAAGGGGTACAGGACAGTACTTC. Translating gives CSVERGTGQYF. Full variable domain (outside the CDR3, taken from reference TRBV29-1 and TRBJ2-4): SAVISQKPSRDICQRGTSLTIQCQVDSQVTMMFWYRQQPGQSLTLIATANQGSEATYESGFVIDKFPISRPNLTFSTLTVSNMSPEDSSIYLCSVERGTGQYFGAGTRLSVL.